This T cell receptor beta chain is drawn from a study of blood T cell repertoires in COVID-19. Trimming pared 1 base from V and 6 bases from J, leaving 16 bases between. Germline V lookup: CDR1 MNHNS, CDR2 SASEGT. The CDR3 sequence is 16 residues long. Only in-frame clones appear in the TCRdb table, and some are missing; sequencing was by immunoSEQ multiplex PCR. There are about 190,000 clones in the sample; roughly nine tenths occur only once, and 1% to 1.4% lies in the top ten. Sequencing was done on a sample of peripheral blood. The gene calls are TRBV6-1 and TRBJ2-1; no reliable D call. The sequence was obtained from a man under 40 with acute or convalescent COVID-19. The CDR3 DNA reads TGTGCCAGCAGTGAAGAAGCACTTTACCCACTCAATGAGCAGTTCTTC. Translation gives CASSEEALYPLNEQFF.